The rows below give T cell receptor beta chains drawn from one sample of a study of T cell responses to AZD1222 COVID-19 vaccine. TCRdb's table, derived via immunoSEQ multiplex PCR, lists solely in-frame clones and lacks some. The table records some 120,000 clones, around 80% of them present only once. Material: peripheral blood, obtained 28 days after the second AZD1222 dose. The origin of the receptors is an adult who received the AZD1222 COVID-19 vaccine. The CDR3 runs from the conserved cysteine through the conserved F or W. A D gene is named only where the DNA matches it firmly. Rows may omit the clone size; those that give it use once, few, many or a size class.

size: NA; V: TRBV29-1; D: NA; J: TRBJ2-5; DNA: TGCAGCGGGAACAGGGCGGGGGAGACCCAGTACTTC; CDR3: CSGNRAGETQYF
size: NA; V: TRBV12-3/TRBV12-4; D: TRBD1; J: TRBJ1-2; DNA: TGTGCCAGCGGTCGACAGGGAGGCTACACCTTC; CDR3: CASGRQGGYTF
size: NA; V: TRBV13; D: NA; J: TRBJ1-6; DNA: TGTGCCAGCACCCCACGACTTACCGGGACGGGTAATTCACCCCTCCACTTT; CDR3: CASTPRLTGTGNSPLHF
size: NA; V: TRBV5-1; D: NA; J: TRBJ1-3; DNA: TGCGCCAGCAGCTTGGAGGCTCAAGGAAACACCATATATTTT; CDR3: CASSLEAQGNTIYF
size: NA; V: TRBV19; D: NA; J: TRBJ1-2; DNA: TGTGCCAGTAGTCGGGACATTAACTATGGCTACACCTTC; CDR3: CASSRDINYGYTF
size: NA; V: TRBV6-5; D: TRBD1; J: TRBJ2-7; DNA: TGTGCCAGCAGCAACAGGGGGCACGAGCAGTACTTC; CDR3: CASSNRGHEQYF
size: once; V: TRBV5-1; D: TRBD1; J: TRBJ2-3; DNA: TGCGCCAGCAGACCCGGACAGGGACCAGATACGCAGTATTTT; CDR3: CASRPGQGPDTQYF
size: few; V: TRBV18; D: NA; J: TRBJ1-2; DNA: TGTGCCAGCTCACCGCCGGGACGGGTCTATGGCTACACCTTC; CDR3: CASSPPGRVYGYTF
size: NA; V: TRBV5-4; D: NA; J: TRBJ1-2; DNA: TGTGCCAGCAGCTCAGACGTGGCAGGGCGACACTATGGCTACACCTTC; CDR3: CASSSDVAGRHYGYTF
size: NA; V: TRBV7-8; D: NA; J: TRBJ1-1; DNA: TGTGCCAGCAGCTTCGGGGTTCGGCTGAGAGAGGGGGAGACGAACACTGAAGCTTTCTTT; CDR3: CASSFGVRLREGETNTEAFF
size: NA; V: TRBV20-1; D: NA; J: TRBJ2-1; DNA: TGCAGTGCTGGGGGGACAGCTGAGCAGTTCTTC; CDR3: CSAGGTAEQFF
size: NA; V: TRBV5-1; D: TRBD2; J: TRBJ2-3; DNA: TGCGCCAGCAGCTTCGCGGCGGGGGGGCACGATACGCAGTATTTT; CDR3: CASSFAAGGHDTQYF
size: NA; V: TRBV28; D: NA; J: TRBJ2-7; DNA: TGTGCCAGCAGTTTAATTAGGGCTCCCTACGAGCAGTACTTC; CDR3: CASSLIRAPYEQYF
size: NA; V: TRBV5-8; D: NA; J: TRBJ2-2; DNA: TGTGCCAGCAGCTTGGATGGGGGGCCCGACACCGGGGAGCTGTTTTTT; CDR3: CASSLDGGPDTGELFF
size: NA; V: TRBV27; D: NA; J: TRBJ1-2; DNA: TGTGCCAGCAGTGCCGGTGTGGGTGGCTACACCTTC; CDR3: CASSAGVGGYTF
size: NA; V: TRBV7-3; D: NA; J: TRBJ2-5; DNA: TGTGCCAGCAGCTTACGGGTCGGGGAGACCCAGTACTTC; CDR3: CASSLRVGETQYF
size: NA; V: TRBV5-4; D: NA; J: TRBJ1-2; DNA: TGTGCCAGCAGCTTGCCAGGGGACCCTTATGGCTACACCTTC; CDR3: CASSLPGDPYGYTF